Listed here are 3 T cell receptor beta chains from one sample, sequenced in a study of T cell responses to AZD1222 COVID-19 vaccine. Generated by immunoSEQ multiplex PCR, the TCRdb table keeps only in-frame clones and is missing some. The sample carries some 110,000 clones, approximately 93% recorded once. Sequences were derived from peripheral blood, sampled on day 0 of AZD1222 vaccination. All receptors derive from an adult in good health.

The rearrangement joins TRBV11-2 to TRBJ1-5; D call uncertain. The CDR3 is 13 amino acids. CDR1 is SGHAT, CDR2 FQNNGV, per germline. The V end lost 1 base, the J end lost 3 bases, and 4 bases lay between the germline ends. The CDR3 nucleotides read TGTGCCAGCAGCTTAGGCGTCAATCAGCCCCAGCATTTT. Its protein is CASSLGVNQPQHF.

This clone was counted a few times. The chain carries TRBV6-4 and TRBJ2-1; 7 nucleotides line up with TRBD2. This CDR3 region has 13 residues. CDR1 and CDR2 (germline): MRHNA, SNTAGT. V lost 3 bases to trimming and J lost 5 bases; unmatched junction nucleotides: 1. CDR3 DNA: TGTGCCAGCAGTGAGCGGGAGAACAATGAGCAGTTCTTC. Protein product: CASSERENNEQFF.

This clone was seen only once. V usage is TRBV4-2 and J usage is TRBJ2-1; no firm D call. Trimming pared 0 bases from V and 12 bases from J, leaving 33 bases between. Germline CDR1 reads LGHNA; CDR2 reads YNFKEQ. There are 20 residues in the CDR3. CDR3 sequence reads: CASSQDFPDLVSVNLASQFF. DNA for the CDR3: TGTGCCAGCAGCCAAGATTTTCCGGACCTAGTATCCGTCAACCTCGCGTCGCAGTTCTTC.